The 27 T cell receptor beta chains below all came from one sample that was sequenced in a study of T-cell memory formation after mild COVID-19. TCRdb passed the 5' RACE reads through MiXCR, listing each CDR3 protein once. The data hold more than 350,000 distinct CDR3 sequences, with approximately 15% observed a single time. The source material was PBMCs or a T cell subset sorted from them (not recorded which). The receptors were sampled from a man between 18 and 29 years old who had mild COVID-19 (a few samples of this study predate the infection). Cell type and time point are not known.

The chain carries TRBV7-2 and TRBJ1-4, with unresolved D. This CDR3 region has 14 residues. Germline V gene sequence: CDR1 SGHTA, CDR2 FQGNSA. Trimming removed 2 bases from V and 12 bases from J, with 16 bases in between. CDR3 nucleotide sequence: TGTGCCAGCAGCTTATCCTCGGATGGGAGGGAACTGTTTTTT. Translated: CASSLSSDGRELFF. The full variable domain, in which reference TRBV7-2 and TRBJ1-4 provide the parts outside the CDR3, is GAGVSQSPSNKVTEKGKDVELRCDPISGHTALYWYRQSLGQGLEFLIYFQGNSAPDKSGLPSDRFSAERTGGSVSTLTIQRTQQEDSAVYLCASSLSSDGRELFFGSGTQLSVL.

This chain uses TRBV4-3 with TRBJ2-5; maybe TRBD1 (5 bases). CDR1 LGHNA and CDR2 YSLEER come from the germline V gene. Trimming shortened V by 1 base and J by 2 bases, and 14 bases separated the two germline ends. The CDR3 is 16 amino acids. This chain's CDR3 is CASSQGAVGAQETQYF. The CDR3 nucleotides are TGCGCCAGCAGCCAAGGGGCAGTTGGGGCGCAAGAGACCCAGTACTTC.

The CDR3 loop is CASSSYQLGGETQYF. CDR3 nucleotide sequence: TGTGCCAGCAGTTCATACCAATTGGGGGGGGAGACCCAGTACTTC. The chain carries TRBV6-6 and TRBJ2-5; 7 bases are a match to TRBD2. The CDR3 length is 15 residues. Germline V gene lookup returns CDR1 MNHNY and CDR2 SVGAGI (reference sequence). Germline trimming cut 4 bases from V and 5 bases from J; bases unmatched to any gene: 10.

This clonotype has just a few counts. V gene TRBV7-2 combines with J gene TRBJ1-5; D gene ambiguous. With 1 base removed from V and 3 bases from J, the gap between germline ends came to 7 bases. The CDR3 has 14 amino acids. Germline V lookup: CDR1 SGHTA, CDR2 FQGNSA. CDR3 region: CASSLESLNQPQHF. For the CDR3, the DNA is TGTGCCAGCAGCTTAGAGTCCCTCAATCAGCCCCAGCATTTT.

This clonotype has just a few counts. The genes are TRBV15 and TRBJ2-7; 9 nucleotides line up with TRBD1. The germline CDR1 and CDR2 sequences are LNHNV and YYDKDF (reference sequence). The ends lost 1 base at V and 2 bases at J; junction bases unmatched: 0. This CDR3 is 14 amino acids long. The DNA for the CDR3 is TGTGCCACCAGCAGAGGACAGGGGGCCTACGAGCAGTACTTC. It is translated as CATSRGQGAYEQYF.

This clonotype appeared a few times. The V and J genes are TRBV9 and TRBJ2-7; D remains ambiguous. Germline V CDR1 and CDR2: SGDLS, YYNGEE. V lost 0 bases to trimming and J lost 3 bases, with 7 bases between them. The CDR3 extends over 13 amino acids. The CDR3 DNA reads as TGTGCCAGCAGCGTAGAAGTCGGCTACGAGCAGTACTTC. This sequence encodes CASSVEVGYEQYF.

The table lists this clonotype with a few counts. The chain couples TRBV6-2 or TRBV6-3 to TRBJ2-5; D is possibly TRBD2 (5 bases). The V end lost 4 bases, the J end lost 8 bases, and 17 bases lay between the germline ends. In germline, CDR1 is MNHEY, CDR2 SVGEGT. CDR3 length equals 14 residues. CDR3 coding DNA: TGTGCCAGCAGTTCACGGGAATCTGATACAACCCAGTACTTC. Encoded protein: CASSSRESDTTQYF.

This clonotype was detected a few times. The chain couples TRBV12-3 or TRBV12-4 to TRBJ2-2, with D perhaps being TRBD1 or TRBD2 (6 bases each). The V end was cut by 1 base, the J end by 1 base, with 10 bases between. The CDR3 is 16 residues long. The CDR3 DNA is TGTGCCAGCAGTTTAGGAGGGGGGTGGAACACCGGGGAGCTGTTTTTT. Encoded protein: CASSLGGGWNTGELFF.

This clonotype was observed a few times. The chain uses TRBV6-1 and TRBJ2-1; D not certain. Trimming cost V 4 bases and J 8 bases, with 9 bases left between them. The CDR3 is 12 residues long. Per the germline V gene, CDR1 is MNHNS and CDR2 is SASEGT. In nucleotides, the CDR3 is TGTGCCAGCAGTGCAGTTTGGGATGAGCAGTTCTTC. This sequence encodes CASSAVWDEQFF.

The chain carries TRBV6-6 and TRBJ1-3; no definite D call. The CDR3 contains 18 residues. Trimming removed 0 bases at V and 2 bases at J, with 17 bases between. In germline, CDR1 is MNHNY, CDR2 SVGAGI (reference sequence). The CDR3 protein is CASSYSMPARSTGNTIYF. CDR3 nucleotides: TGTGCCAGCAGTTACTCGATGCCTGCGCGCAGCACTGGAAACACCATATATTTT.

This clonotype occurred a few times. This chain links TRBV7-2 with TRBJ2-1; TRBD1 matches 9 bases. In germline, CDR1 is SGHTA, CDR2 FQGNSA. With V trimmed by 3 bases and J by 3 bases, 6 bases remained unmatched. There are 16 residues in the CDR3. The CDR3, as DNA: TGTGCCAGCAGCTTCCCGGGACAGGGCGACTACAATGAGCAGTTCTTC. Encoded protein: CASSFPGQGDYNEQFF.

This clonotype has at least ten counts. The chain couples TRBV10-3 to TRBJ2-1; 7 nucleotides line up with TRBD2. This CDR3 is built from 16 residues. Germline V gene data show CDR1 as ENHRY and CDR2 as SYGVKD. The V and J ends lost 8 bases and 8 bases, in that order; junction bases with no gene match: 18. The CDR3 bases are TGTGCCATCGCGGGCTCAGACCAGCGGGGAAACGATGAGCAGTTCTTC. Its translation: CAIAGSDQRGNDEQFF.

This rearrangement joins TRBV10-3 to TRBJ2-7; TRBD1 agrees at 9 bases. The CDR3 has 14 residues. Germline CDR1 ENHRY, CDR2 SYGVKD. Trimming removed 6 bases from V and 6 bases from J; junction bases left unmatched: 9. CDR3 sequence reads: CAISPTGGFLEQYF. The CDR3, as DNA: TGTGCCATCAGCCCGACAGGGGGTTTCCTCGAGCAGTACTTC.

The chain is built from TRBV20-1 and TRBJ2-2; the D call may be TRBD1 or TRBD2 (5 bases each). The CDR3 consists of 15 residues. The ends were cut back, 0 bases at V and 5 bases at J, with 13 bases in the middle. Germline V lookup: CDR1 DFQATT, CDR2 SNEGSKA (reference sequence). The CDR3 bases are TGCAGTGCTAGAGATGGGCGAGGGGATACCGGGGAGCTGTTTTTT. This translates into CSARDGRGDTGELFF.

The chain links TRBV7-8 to TRBJ2-3; TRBD2 matches at 9 bases. CDR1 is SGHVS, CDR2 FQNEAQ, per germline. The V gene end was trimmed by 7 bases and the J gene end by 2 bases; junction bases not matched to a gene: 16. The CDR3 is 18 amino acids. The CDR3 sequence is CASTSRASGVLATDTQYF. DNA of the CDR3: TGTGCCAGCACCTCGCGGGCTAGCGGGGTATTAGCCACAGATACGCAGTATTTT.

This clonotype was counted a few times. The chain employs TRBV7-2 and TRBJ2-7, with 11 bases identical to TRBD2. V lost 3 bases, J lost 6 bases, and 1 base stayed unmatched. Germline V gene lookup returns CDR1 SGHTA and CDR2 FQGNSA. The CDR3 extends over 13 amino acids. CDR3: CASSFLAGGEQYV. CDR3 coding DNA: TGTGCCAGCAGCTTCCTAGCGGGGGGCGAGCAGTACGTC.

This clonotype turned up a few times. The rearrangement joins TRBV12-3 or TRBV12-4 to TRBJ1-3, with unresolved D. Trimming took 3 bases from V and 2 from J, leaving 5 bases between them. The CDR3 covers 13 residues. The CDR3 spells CASSLTTGNTIYF. The CDR3 nucleotides read TGTGCCAGCAGTTTGACCACTGGAAACACCATATATTTT.

This clonotype was observed a few times. The chain uses TRBV29-1 and TRBJ2-1; D uncertain. This CDR3 has 12 amino acids. CDR1 is SQVTM and CDR2 is ANQGSEA in the germline V gene. V lost 6 bases and J lost 4, with 10 bases in between. The CDR3 nucleotides are TGCAGCGTGGACGAGAATTACAATGAGCAGTTCTTC. Translation: CSVDENYNEQFF.

This clonotype was recorded at least ten times. This chain links TRBV5-4 with TRBJ1-1; D gene unclear. V gave up 4 bases and J gave up 5 bases, with 15 bases separating them. Germline V gives CDR1 SGHNT, CDR2 YYREEE (reference sequence). The CDR3 has 14 residues. CDR3 residues: CASSRASDYTEAFF. Here the CDR3 DNA reads TGTGCCAGCAGCCGAGCGTCGGATTATACTGAAGCTTTCTTT.

This clonotype was counted only a few times. This chain joins TRBV4-1 and TRBJ2-7; TRBD1 agrees at 7 bases. Germline lookup yields CDR1 MGHRA and CDR2 YSYEKL. V was clipped by 4 bases and J by 3 bases; unmatched bases: 9. The CDR3 has 15 residues. The CDR3 here is CASSPRRQGVYEQYF. The CDR3 nucleotides are TGCGCCAGCAGCCCCCGAAGACAGGGTGTCTACGAGCAGTACTTC.

The chain combines TRBV6-5 with TRBJ1-2; tentatively, D is TRBD1 (5 bases). Trimming took 1 base from V and 6 from J, leaving 9 bases between them. Germline CDR1 reads MNHEY; CDR2 reads SVGAGI. There are 13 residues in the CDR3. CDR3 protein: CASSYYRSDGYTF. The CDR3 nucleotides read TGTGCCAGCAGTTACTACAGGTCAGATGGCTACACCTTC.

The V call is TRBV9, the J call TRBJ2-3; no definite D call. Trimming left V 1 base short and J 2 bases short, with 8 bases between. CDR3 length: 14 amino acids. The V gene's germline CDR1 is SGDLS and CDR2 YYNGEE. CDR3 region: CASSVLATTDTQYF. The CDR3 DNA is TGTGCCAGCAGCGTATTGGCGACCACAGATACGCAGTATTTT.

In this sample, this clonotype turned up many times. V usage is TRBV7-2 and J usage is TRBJ2-3, with 8 positions matching TRBD2. The CDR3 sequence is 14 residues long. Germline V gene sequence: CDR1 SGHTA, CDR2 FQGNSA. With V trimmed by 1 base and J by 5 bases, 2 bases remained unmatched. CDR3 sequence: CASSLELAGDTQYF. DNA of the CDR3: TGTGCCAGCAGCTTAGAGCTAGCGGGAGATACGCAGTATTTT.

The V call is TRBV14, the J call TRBJ2-2; D gene uncertain. V lost 0 bases and J 7 bases, leaving 3 bases between the germline ends. CDR1 is SGHDN and CDR2 is FVKESK in the germline V gene. The CDR3 consists of 12 residues. The DNA for the CDR3 is TGTGCCAGCAGCCAAGAGATCGGGGAGCTGTTTTTT. Translated, it gives CASSQEIGELFF.

This chain connects TRBV6-5 to TRBJ1-4, with 8 bases lining up with TRBD1. The CDR3 spans 15 residues. The V and J ends lost 5 bases and 7 bases, in that order; junction bases with no gene match: 9. Germline lookup yields CDR1 MNHEY and CDR2 SVGAGI. CDR3 nucleotides: TGTGCCAGCAGTCTCCAGGGGGCGCTCCCTGAAAAACTGTTTTTT. It specifies CASSLQGALPEKLFF.

This clonotype was seen many times. The genes are TRBV7-6 and TRBJ2-3; 7 positions agree with TRBD1. After removal of 6 bases from V and 0 bases from J, the junction contained 6 bases not matched to a gene. CDR1 and CDR2 (germline): SGHVS, FNYEAQ. The CDR3 has 15 amino acids. CDR3 in amino acids: CASRQGTESTDTQYF. The CDR3 DNA reads TGTGCCAGCAGACAGGGGACGGAGAGCACAGATACGCAGTATTTT.

The chain has TRBV7-2 and TRBJ2-1, with 7 bases matching TRBD2. Trimming removed 5 bases from V and 3 bases from J; junction bases left unmatched: 4. This CDR3 region has 14 residues. Germline V CDR1 and CDR2: SGHTA, FQGNSA. The CDR3: CASSPPGGYNEQFF. CDR3 DNA sequence: TGTGCCAGCAGCCCGCCGGGGGGCTACAATGAGCAGTTCTTC. The full variable domain, with the rest looked up from reference TRBV7-2 and TRBJ2-1, is GAGVSQSPSNKVTEKGKDVELRCDPISGHTALYWYRQSLGQGLEFLIYFQGNSAPDKSGLPSDRFSAERTGGSVSTLTIQRTQQEDSAVYLCASSPPGGYNEQFFGPGTRLTVL.